A single T cell receptor (beta chain) is shown here with its context. Its antigen is unknown. There are 15 residues in the CDR3. The ends lost 4 bases at V and 8 bases at J; junction bases unmatched: 7. Looked up from germline, CDR1 is SGHDT and CDR2 is YYEEEE. This sample was taken from a study of T cells in narcolepsy. Study results and limitations: Autoreactive HCRT-specific and TRIB2-specific clonotypes were marked in same-patient CSF-versus-blood CD4+ comparisons. Healthy controls reportedly lacked the autoreactive clonotypes serially found in patients' blood.

Using immunoSEQ multiplex PCR, the repertoire was profiled, and TCRdb retains in-frame clones only, with some absent. The table shows approximately 40,000 clones, with approximately 88% occurring only once. The sample comprised CD45RA- memory CD4+ T cells from PBMCs. The chain recombines TRBV5-6 with TRBJ1-3; 12 nucleotides match TRBD1. This receptor was taken from a human donor with narcolepsy. The DNA of the CDR3 is TGTGCCAGCAGCCCCGGGACAGGGGGCGAAGACACCATATATTTT. Translated: CASSPGTGGEDTIYF.